This TCR beta chain was captured in a study of T cell repertoires in cytomegalovirus infection. Background on the study: In public TCR beta signatures, there were indications of both CMV infection and matching HLA type.

As to this clonotype: The target antigen is unknown.

One entry per CDR3 protein, called by TCRdb with MiXCR from the reads. In the table there are about 130,000 distinct CDR3 sequences, roughly a quarter of which are singletons. CDR1 and CDR2 from the germline V gene are SEHNR and FQNEAQ (reference sequence). V dropped 0 bases and J dropped 4; count of bases not matched to a gene: 10. This CDR3 contains 17 residues. The TCR originated in a human donor in good health (CMV status not recorded). Some clones in this sample may be carry-over from other donors' samples. Sequencing input: PBMCs, sequenced either directly or after in vitro stimulation (not recorded which). This chain links TRBV7-9 with TRBJ2-5, with TRBD2 matching 8 bases. The CDR3 DNA reads as TGTGCCAGCAGCTTAGCGTCAAACGGAGCGGGGGTAGAGACCCAGTACTTC. Its translation: CASSLASNGAGVETQYF. The whole variable domain, remainder taken from reference TRBV7-9 and TRBJ2-5, is DTGVSQNPRHKITKRGQNVTFRCDPISEHNRLYWYRQTLGQGPEFLTYFQNEAQLEKSRLLSDRFSAERPKGSFSTLEIQRTEQGDSAMYLCASSLASNGAGVETQYFGPGTRLLVL.